The rows below give T cell receptor beta chains drawn from one sample of a study of T cell changes during pregnancy in multiple sclerosis. Sequencing was performed with immunoSEQ multiplex PCR; in TCRdb, only in-frame clones are kept and a portion is missing. The sample consists of about 57,000 clones, 85% to 95% of them appearing once. The sequences come from peripheral blood, collected after pregnancy. Source of these receptors: a female donor in good health, enrolled as a control in a pregnancy study. The CDR3 runs from the conserved cysteine through the conserved F or W. The D gene is left open where the match is weak. Expanded clones get a size class; other rows say once, few or many, or leave the size out.

TRBD2 | - | TRBJ2-1 | TRBV4-1 | TGCGCCAGCGGACTACCGGGACTAGCGGCCTACAATGAGCAGTTCTTC | CASGLPGLAAYNEQFF
- | - | TRBJ1-1 | TRBV13 | TGTGCCAGCAGCTTAGGACAGGGCGTTAACACTGAAGCTTTCTTT | CASSLGQGVNTEAFF
- | - | TRBJ1-2 | TRBV18 | TGTGCCAGCTCATGGGACACCAACTATGGCTACACCTTC | CASSWDTNYGYTF
- | - | TRBJ2-1 | TRBV28 | TGTGCCAGCAGTTTCGCATCTAGCCTACCCTACAATGAGCAGTTCTTC | CASSFASSLPYNEQFF
TRBD1 | - | TRBJ2-7 | TRBV14 | TGTGCCAGCAGCCAAGAGGGGACAGGCTCCTACGAGCAGTACTTC | CASSQEGTGSYEQYF
- | - | TRBJ1-1 | TRBV30 | TGTGCTTCGGACCGGGGTCGCAAGAACACTGAAGCTTTCTTT | CASDRGRKNTEAFF
TRBD1 | - | TRBJ1-1 | TRBV5-1 | TGCGCCAGCAGCTTGGTTCCCCGGGACAGTGAAGCTTTCTTT | CASSLVPRDSEAFF
TRBD2 | - | TRBJ2-1 | TRBV5-1 | TGCGCCAGCAGCTATCAGTATAGCGGGAGCGGGGATGAGCAGTTCTTC | CASSYQYSGSGDEQFF
TRBD1 | - | TRBJ2-3 | TRBV7-9 | TGTGCCAGCAGCACGACAGGGGAAAGCACAGATACGCAGTATTTT | CASSTTGESTDTQYF
TRBD2 | once | TRBJ2-2 | TRBV9 | TGTGCCAGCAGCGCCCGACTAGCTGCGTCAACCGGGGAGCTGTTTTTT | CASSARLAASTGELFF
- | once | TRBJ2-7 | TRBV6-5 | TGTGCCAGCAGCCCCCCAGCGAGCCGTTTCTACGAGCAGTACTTC | CASSPPASRFYEQYF
TRBD1 | - | TRBJ1-1 | TRBV5-1 | TGCGCCAGCAGCTTTCTCCAACAGGGGGCGTCTGAAGCTTTCTTT | CASSFLQQGASEAFF
- | - | TRBJ1-5 | TRBV6-5 | TGTGCCAGCAGGCGAGGGGGTTCCAGCAATCAGCCCCAGCATTTT | CASRRGGSSNQPQHF
TRBD2 | - | TRBJ2-1 | TRBV6-5 | TGTGCCAGCACCCCCGGGGGGGGAAATGAGCAGTTCTTC | CASTPGGGNEQFF
TRBD1 | - | TRBJ2-3 | TRBV19 | TGTGCCAGTAGTAACAGGGGGATAGCGGTACACACAGATACGCAGTATTTT | CASSNRGIAVHTDTQYF
- | - | TRBJ1-2 | TRBV6-1 | TGTGCCAGCAGTGATAGGAGGGGAGGTGGCTACACCTTC | CASSDRRGGGYTF
- | - | TRBJ2-4 | TRBV30 | TGTGCCTGGAGTGTTGGACAGACAAACATTCAGTACTTC | CAWSVGQTNIQYF
- | - | TRBJ1-1 | TRBV10-3 | TGTGCCATCAGTGCGACAGAGGAAGCTTTCTTT | CAISATEEAFF
- | - | TRBJ1-5 | TRBV19 | TGTGCCAGTTCAAATCTAGGTTCGGGCAATCAGCCCCAGCATTTT | CASSNLGSGNQPQHF
- | - | TRBJ2-1 | TRBV9 | TGTGCCAGCAGTGCCTCAGAGGGCAGTAACAATGAGCAGTTCTTC | CASSASEGSNNEQFF
- | once | TRBJ2-7 | TRBV12-5 | TGTGCTAGTGCGACAGGGGAGGGGCTAGAGGGGCAGTACTTC | CASATGEGLEGQYF
TRBD2 | - | TRBJ2-3 | TRBV5-6 | TGTGCCAGCACCCCGGGACTACTCACAGATACGCAGTATTTT | CASTPGLLTDTQYF
- | once | TRBJ1-2 | TRBV4-1 | TGCGCCAGCAGCCGTATAGGGGCAGACTATGGCTACACCTTC | CASSRIGADYGYTF
TRBD2 | - | TRBJ2-1 | TRBV5-6 | TGTGCCAGCAGCTTGGCCTACTACGGGCGGGAGTCCCACAATGAGCAGTTCTTC | CASSLAYYGRESHNEQFF
TRBD1 | - | TRBJ2-7 | TRBV11-1 | TGTGCCAGCAGCTTACAAACAGGGGGCTACGAGCAGTACTTC | CASSLQTGGYEQYF
TRBD2 | - | TRBJ2-5 | TRBV7-2 | TGTGCCAGCAGCTTAAGGACTAGCGGTCAAGAGACCCAGTACTTC | CASSLRTSGQETQYF
- | - | TRBJ1-2 | TRBV5-4 | TGTGCCAGCAGCTTGGAGGCAGGGAAGGATGGCTACACCTTC | CASSLEAGKDGYTF
TRBD2 | once | TRBJ2-7 | TRBV7-8 | TGTGCCAGCAGCCCAAGCGGGGACCTCTCCTACGAGCAGTACTTC | CASSPSGDLSYEQYF
TRBD2 | - | TRBJ2-7 | TRBV7-2 | TGTGCCAGCAGCCCCCAACTAGCGGGAGGGAGTTACGAGCAGTACTTC | CASSPQLAGGSYEQYF
- | once | TRBJ2-2 | TRBV5-1 | TGCGCCAGCAGCTTGGGAATACGGGGGACCGGGGAGCTGTTTTTT | CASSLGIRGTGELFF
TRBD1 | - | TRBJ2-7 | TRBV6-5 | TGTGCCAGCAGTTACTCTGAGACAGGGTACGTCTACGAGCAGTACTTC | CASSYSETGYVYEQYF
TRBD2 | - | TRBJ2-7 | TRBV30 | TGTGCCTGGAGGCTAGCCTTGGCCTCGGGACTAGCGGCATACGAGCAGTACTTC | CAWRLALASGLAAYEQYF
- | - | TRBJ1-4 | TRBV27 | TGTGCCAGCAGTTTATATTACGGAGCAACTAATGAAAAACTGTTTTTT | CASSLYYGATNEKLFF
TRBD1 | once | TRBJ1-1 | TRBV5-1 | TGCGCCAGCAGCTTGGGCGGGACAGGTGAGATGAACACTGAAGCTTTCTTT | CASSLGGTGEMNTEAFF
- | - | TRBJ2-7 | TRBV27 | TGTGCCAGCAGTTTAGGAGCCGGTTTGGAGCAGTACTTC | CASSLGAGLEQYF
TRBD2 | - | TRBJ2-7 | TRBV7-9 | TGTGCCAGCAGCTTAGGCGGACTAGCGGGAAACGAGCAGTACTTC | CASSLGGLAGNEQYF
- | - | TRBJ2-1 | TRBV4-3 | TGCGCCAGCAGCCAAGGGGTCGGACAGTCGGAGTTCAATGAGCAGTTCTTC | CASSQGVGQSEFNEQFF
- | - | TRBJ1-2 | TRBV19 | TGTGCCAGTAGTAGAAGGACAAACGATAACTATGGCTACACCTTC | CASSRRTNDNYGYTF
- | - | TRBJ2-7 | TRBV29-1 | TGCAGCGTTGGGGCCAGGAACTACGAGCAGTACTTC | CSVGARNYEQYF
- | - | TRBJ1-6 | TRBV6-5 | TGTGCCAGCAGTAGACAGAGAGATTCACCCCTCCACTTT | CASSRQRDSPLHF
TRBD2 | - | TRBJ2-5 | TRBV5-1 | TGCGCCAGCACCACCGGGACTAGCGGGAGAGTAGAAGAGACCCAGTACTTC | CASTTGTSGRVEETQYF
TRBD1 | - | TRBJ2-7 | TRBV9 | TGTGCCAGCAGCGGAGGGACAGGGATTGACTACGAGCAGTACTTC | CASSGGTGIDYEQYF